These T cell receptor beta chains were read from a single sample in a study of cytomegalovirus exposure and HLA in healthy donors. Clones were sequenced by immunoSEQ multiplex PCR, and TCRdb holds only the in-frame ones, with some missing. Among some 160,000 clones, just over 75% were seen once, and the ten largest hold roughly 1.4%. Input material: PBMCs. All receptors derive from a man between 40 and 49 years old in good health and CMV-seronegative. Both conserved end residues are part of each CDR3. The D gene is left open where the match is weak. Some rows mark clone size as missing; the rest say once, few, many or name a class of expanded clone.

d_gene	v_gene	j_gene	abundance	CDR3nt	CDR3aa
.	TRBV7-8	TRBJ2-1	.	TGTGCCAGCAGCTCGGACACTGACAATGAGCAGTTCTTC	CASSSDTDNEQFF
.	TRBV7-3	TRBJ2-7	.	TGTGCCAGCAGCAGGGACAACTCCTACGAGCAGTACTTC	CASSRDNSYEQYF
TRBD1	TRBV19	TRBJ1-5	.	TGTGCCAGTAGCAGACAGGGCTCAGGGAATCAGCCCCAGCATTTT	CASSRQGSGNQPQHF
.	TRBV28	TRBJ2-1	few	TGTGCCAGCAGTTTAAAGGTGCTAGCGTTCTCCTACAATGAGCAGTTCTTC	CASSLKVLAFSYNEQFF
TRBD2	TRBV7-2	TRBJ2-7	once	TGTGCCAGCAGCTTAGTAGCGGGTCCCGCCTACGAGCAGTACTTC	CASSLVAGPAYEQYF
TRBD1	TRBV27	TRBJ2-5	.	TGTGCCAGCAGTACACGTAGACAGGGGGAGTCCCAGTACTTC	CASSTRRQGESQYF
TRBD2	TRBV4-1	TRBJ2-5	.	TGCGCCAGCAGCCAAGCTTCCACTAGCGGGATGGAGACCCAGTACTTC	CASSQASTSGMETQYF
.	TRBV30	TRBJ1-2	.	TGTGCCTGGAGTTGGCAGGTCGATGGCTACACCTTC	CAWSWQVDGYTF
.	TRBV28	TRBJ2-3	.	TGTGCCAGCAGTTTATTAGCCGGAACAGATACGCAGTATTTT	CASSLLAGTDTQYF
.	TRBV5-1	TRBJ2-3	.	TGCGCCAGCAGCAAATTAACAGGGCTCGACACAGATACGCAGTATTTT	CASSKLTGLDTDTQYF
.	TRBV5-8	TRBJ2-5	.	TGTGCCAGCAGCTTGGACGCGGGTTCGGGGACCCAGTACTTC	CASSLDAGSGTQYF
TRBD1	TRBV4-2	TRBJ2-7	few	TGTGCCAGCAGCCCCTCGGGACAGGTGATCTACGAGCAGTACTTC	CASSPSGQVIYEQYF
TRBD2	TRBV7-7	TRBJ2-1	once	TGTGCCAGCAGCTTAAGCGGGGCGGGCAATGAGCAGTTCTTC	CASSLSGAGNEQFF
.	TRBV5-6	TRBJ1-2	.	TGTGCCAGCTCCCGAGGAGGGCTAGCTAACTATGGCTACACCTTC	CASSRGGLANYGYTF
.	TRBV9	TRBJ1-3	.	TGTGCCAGCAGCGTAGTAAGTGAGGGAATGAGAAACACCATATATTTT	CASSVVSEGMRNTIYF
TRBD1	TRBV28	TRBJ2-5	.	TGTGCCAGCAGTTTATACACCGGGACAGGGAAAGGAGAAGAGACCCAGTACTTC	CASSLYTGTGKGEETQYF
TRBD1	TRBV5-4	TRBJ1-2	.	TGTGCCAGCAGCCCGCGACAGGGTTCCTATGGCTACACCTTC	CASSPRQGSYGYTF
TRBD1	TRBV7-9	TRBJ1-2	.	TGTGCCAGCAGCCCGGCAACAGGGGGCTATGGCTACACCTTC	CASSPATGGYGYTF
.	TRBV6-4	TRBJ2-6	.	TGTGCCAGCAGTCCGACTAGCTCTGGGGCCAACGTCCTGACTTTC	CASSPTSSGANVLTF
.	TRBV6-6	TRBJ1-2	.	TGTGCCAGCAGTTACGGGGGAGGGGATGGCTACACCTTC	CASSYGGGDGYTF
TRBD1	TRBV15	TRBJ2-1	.	TGTGCCACCAGCAGGAACAGGGGGTACAATGAGCAGTTCTTC	CATSRNRGYNEQFF
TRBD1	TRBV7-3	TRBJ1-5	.	TGTGCCAGCAGCCCCCCAGGGGGTCAGCCCCAGCATTTT	CASSPPGGQPQHF
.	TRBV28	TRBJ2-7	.	TGTGCCAGCAAACGTGACGGGATTCTTTACGAGCAGTACTTC	CASKRDGILYEQYF
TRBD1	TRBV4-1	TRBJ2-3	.	TGCGCCAGCAGCCTGGACAGGGGTCAGGATACGCAGTATTTT	CASSLDRGQDTQYF
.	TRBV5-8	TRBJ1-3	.	TGTGCCAGCAGCGTGAGGATCAGCTCTGGAAACACCATATATTTT	CASSVRISSGNTIYF
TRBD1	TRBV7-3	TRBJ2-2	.	TGTGCCAGCAGGAAGACAGGGCCGAACACCGGGGAGCTGTTTTTT	CASRKTGPNTGELFF
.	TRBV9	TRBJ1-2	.	TGTGCCAGCAGCGTAGAAGCGGGAGTTGGGGGCTACACCTTC	CASSVEAGVGGYTF
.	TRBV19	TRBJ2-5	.	TGTGCCAGTAGTATACAGGGGCGACAAGAGACCCAGTACTTC	CASSIQGRQETQYF
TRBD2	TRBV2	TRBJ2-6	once	TGTGCCAGCAGTCCAGGACTAGCGGGAGGCTCCGGGGCCAACGGCCTGACTTTC	CASSPGLAGGSGANGLTF
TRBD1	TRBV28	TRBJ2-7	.	TGTGCCAGCAGTTCTTACAGGGGAGAACTCCCCGAGCAGTACTTC	CASSSYRGELPEQYF
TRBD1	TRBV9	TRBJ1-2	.	TGTGCCAGCAGCGGGGACAGGGGGTTCGGTGGCTACACCTTC	CASSGDRGFGGYTF
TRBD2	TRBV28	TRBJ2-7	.	TGTGCCAGCGGCGGTCGAGTAGCGGGAACCTACGAGCAGTACTTC	CASGGRVAGTYEQYF
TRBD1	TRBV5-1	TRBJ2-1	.	TGCGCCAGCAGCAGAGGGACAGACAATGAGCAGTTCTTC	CASSRGTDNEQFF
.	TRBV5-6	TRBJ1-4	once	TGTGCCAGCAGCACCGGAGTCTATACAGGAAAACTGTTTTTT	CASSTGVYTGKLFF
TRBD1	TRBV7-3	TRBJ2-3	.	TGTGCCAGCAGCCCGGCGGGACAGGGGACAGATACGCAGTATTTT	CASSPAGQGTDTQYF
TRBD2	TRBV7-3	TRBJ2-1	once	TGTGCCAGCAGCCAAGGGACTAGCGGGAGTCGAACTGAGCAGTTCTTC	CASSQGTSGSRTEQFF
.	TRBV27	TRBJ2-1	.	TGTGCCAGCAGTTTCGGAGGGCCGGGGAATGAGCAGTTCTTC	CASSFGGPGNEQFF
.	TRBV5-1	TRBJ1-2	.	TGCGCCAGCAGCTTATGGGCCTTTACTAACTATGGCTACACCTTC	CASSLWAFTNYGYTF
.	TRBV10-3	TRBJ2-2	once	TGTGCCATCAGTGAGTCAGCTGGGGAGCTGTTTTTT	CAISESAGELFF
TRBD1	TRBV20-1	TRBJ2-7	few	TGCAGTGCCACACAGGGGGTAGAGCAGTACTTC	CSATQGVEQYF
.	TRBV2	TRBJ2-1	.	TGTGCCAGCAGTGAAATAAGGGGGGAGGGTGGGCAGTTCTTC	CASSEIRGEGGQFF
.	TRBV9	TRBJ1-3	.	TGTGCCAGCAGCGTAAGAACTGAGAGCGGAAACACCATATATTTT	CASSVRTESGNTIYF
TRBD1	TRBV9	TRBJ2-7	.	TGTGCCAGCAGCGTGGGGGACAGGGCTACCTACGAGCAGTACTTC	CASSVGDRATYEQYF
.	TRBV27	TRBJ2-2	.	TGTGCCAGCAGTTTAAGAGGGTCCCCCGGTACCGGGGAGCTGTTTTTT	CASSLRGSPGTGELFF
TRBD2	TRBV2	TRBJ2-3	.	TGTGCCAGCAGCCTAAAGCGGGGGAGAACAGATACGCAGTATTTT	CASSLKRGRTDTQYF
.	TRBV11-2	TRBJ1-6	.	TGTGCCAGCAGCTTAGCCAGCTCCTATAATTCACCCCTCCACTTT	CASSLASSYNSPLHF
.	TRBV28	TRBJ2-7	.	TGTGCCAGCAGTTTAGGTGGGAGCTCCTACGAGCAGTACTTC	CASSLGGSSYEQYF
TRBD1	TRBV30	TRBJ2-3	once	TGTGCCTGGACCCCGGGACAGGGGATAGATACGCAGTATTTT	CAWTPGQGIDTQYF
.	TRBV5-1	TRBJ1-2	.	TGCGCCAGCAGCTTGGCCGGGGGGGGGCTCAACTATGGCTACACCTTC	CASSLAGGGLNYGYTF
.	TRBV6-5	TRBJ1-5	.	TGTGCCAGCAGTTACTCCAGGGATAGCAATCAGCCCCAGCATTTT	CASSYSRDSNQPQHF
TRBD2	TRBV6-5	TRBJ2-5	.	TGTGCCAGCAGTGTGAGCGGGAGAGAAGGAGAGACCCAGTACTTC	CASSVSGREGETQYF
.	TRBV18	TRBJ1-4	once	TGTGCCAGCTCTCCCGGACGGGGGGAAAAACTGTTTTTT	CASSPGRGEKLFF
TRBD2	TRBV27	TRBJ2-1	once	TGTGCCAGTATCGCGGGAGGGAATTACAATGAGCAGTTCTTC	CASIAGGNYNEQFF